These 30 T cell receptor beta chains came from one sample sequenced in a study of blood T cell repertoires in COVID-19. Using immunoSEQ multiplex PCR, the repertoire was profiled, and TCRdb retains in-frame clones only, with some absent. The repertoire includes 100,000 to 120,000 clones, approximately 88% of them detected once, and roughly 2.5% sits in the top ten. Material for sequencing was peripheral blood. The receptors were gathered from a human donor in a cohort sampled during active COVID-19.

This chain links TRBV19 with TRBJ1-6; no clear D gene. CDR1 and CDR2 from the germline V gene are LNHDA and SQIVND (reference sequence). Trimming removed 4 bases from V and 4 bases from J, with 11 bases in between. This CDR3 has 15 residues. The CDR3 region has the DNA TGTGCCAGTAGTACCGGGTCTCAGTATAATTCACCCCTCCACTTT. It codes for CASSTGSQYNSPLHF.

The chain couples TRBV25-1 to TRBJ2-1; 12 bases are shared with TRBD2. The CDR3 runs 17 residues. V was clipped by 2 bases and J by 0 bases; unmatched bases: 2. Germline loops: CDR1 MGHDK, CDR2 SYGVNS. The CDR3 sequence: CASSEGLAGSSYNEQFF. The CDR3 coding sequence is TGTGCCAGCAGTGAAGGACTAGCGGGGTCCTCCTACAATGAGCAGTTCTTC.

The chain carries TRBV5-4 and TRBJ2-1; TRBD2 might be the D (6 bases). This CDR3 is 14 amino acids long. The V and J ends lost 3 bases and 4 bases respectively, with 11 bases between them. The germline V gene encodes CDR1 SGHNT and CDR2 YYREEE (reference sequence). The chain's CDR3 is CASSSGTSYNEQFF. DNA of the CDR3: TGTGCCAGCAGCTCCGGGACTTCATACAATGAGCAGTTCTTC.

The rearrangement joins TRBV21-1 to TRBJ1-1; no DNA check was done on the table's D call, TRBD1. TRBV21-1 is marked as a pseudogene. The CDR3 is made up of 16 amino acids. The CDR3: CASSSGGGVVDTEAFF. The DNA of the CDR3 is TGTGCCAGCAGCTCAGGGGGCGGCGTGGTGGACACTGAAGCTTTCTTT.

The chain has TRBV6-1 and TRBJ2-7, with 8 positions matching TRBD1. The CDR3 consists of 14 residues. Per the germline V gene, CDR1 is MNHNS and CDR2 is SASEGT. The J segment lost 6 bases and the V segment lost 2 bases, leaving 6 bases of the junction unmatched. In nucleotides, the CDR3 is TGTGCCAGCAGTGAACTCGACAGGGGCGGCGAGCAGTACTTC. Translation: CASSELDRGGEQYF.

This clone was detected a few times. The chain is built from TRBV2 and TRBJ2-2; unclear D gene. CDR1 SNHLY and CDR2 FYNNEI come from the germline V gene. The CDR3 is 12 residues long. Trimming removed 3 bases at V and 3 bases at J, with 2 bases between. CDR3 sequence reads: CASSDDTGELFF. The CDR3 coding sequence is TGTGCCAGCAGTGACGACACCGGGGAGCTGTTTTTT.

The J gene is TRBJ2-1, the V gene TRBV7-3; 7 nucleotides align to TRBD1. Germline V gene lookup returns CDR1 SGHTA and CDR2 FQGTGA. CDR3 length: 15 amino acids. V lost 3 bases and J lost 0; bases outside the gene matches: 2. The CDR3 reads CASSFAGGSYNEQFF. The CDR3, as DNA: TGTGCCAGCAGCTTCGCAGGGGGCTCCTACAATGAGCAGTTCTTC.

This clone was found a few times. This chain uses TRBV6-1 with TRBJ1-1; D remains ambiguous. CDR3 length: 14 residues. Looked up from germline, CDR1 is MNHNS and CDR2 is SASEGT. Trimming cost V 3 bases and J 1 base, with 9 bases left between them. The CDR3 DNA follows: TGTGCCAGCAGTGATCTGAGAGGGAACACTGAAGCTTTCTTT. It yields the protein CASSDLRGNTEAFF.

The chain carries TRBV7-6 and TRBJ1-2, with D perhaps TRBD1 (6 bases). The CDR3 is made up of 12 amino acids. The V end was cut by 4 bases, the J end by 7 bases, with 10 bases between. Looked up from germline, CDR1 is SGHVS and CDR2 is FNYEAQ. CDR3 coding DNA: TGTGCCAGCAGCTCAGAGGGGGTTGGCTACACCTTC. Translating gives CASSSEGVGYTF. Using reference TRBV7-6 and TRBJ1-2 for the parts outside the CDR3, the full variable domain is GAGVSQSPRYKVTKRGQDVALRCDPISGHVSLYWYRQALGQGPEFLTYFNYEAQQDKSGLPNDRFSAERPEGSISTLTIQRTEQRDSAMYRCASSSEGVGYTFGSGTRLTVV.

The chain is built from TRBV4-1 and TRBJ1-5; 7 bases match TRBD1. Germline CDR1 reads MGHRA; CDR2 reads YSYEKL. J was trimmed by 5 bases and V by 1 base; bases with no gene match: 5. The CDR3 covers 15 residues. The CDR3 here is CASSQGEGGHQPQHF. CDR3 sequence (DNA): TGCGCCAGCAGCCAAGGGGAAGGGGGCCATCAGCCCCAGCATTTT.

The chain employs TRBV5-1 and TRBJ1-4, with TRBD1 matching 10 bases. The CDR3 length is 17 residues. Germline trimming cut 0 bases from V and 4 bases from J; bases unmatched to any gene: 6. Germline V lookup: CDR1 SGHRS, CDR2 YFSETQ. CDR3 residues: CASSLERQGAGNEKLFF. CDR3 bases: TGCGCCAGCAGCTTGGAGAGACAGGGGGCTGGTAATGAAAAACTGTTTTTT.

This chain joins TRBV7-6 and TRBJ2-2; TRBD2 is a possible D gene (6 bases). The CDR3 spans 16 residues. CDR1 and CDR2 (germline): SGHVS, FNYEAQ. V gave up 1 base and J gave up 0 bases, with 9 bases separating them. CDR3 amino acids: CASSLVGGANTGELFF. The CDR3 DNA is TGTGCCAGCAGCTTAGTCGGCGGGGCGAACACCGGGGAGCTGTTTTTT.

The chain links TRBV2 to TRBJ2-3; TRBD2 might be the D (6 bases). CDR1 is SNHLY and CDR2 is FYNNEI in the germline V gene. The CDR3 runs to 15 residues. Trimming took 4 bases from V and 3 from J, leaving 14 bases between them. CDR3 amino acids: CASSARAGFTDTQYF. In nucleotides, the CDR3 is TGTGCCAGCAGTGCCAGGGCGGGGTTTACAGATACGCAGTATTTT. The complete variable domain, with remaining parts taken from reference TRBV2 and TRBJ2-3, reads EPEVTQTPSHQVTQMGQEVILRCVPISNHLYFYWYRQILGQKVEFLVSFYNNEISEKSEIFDDQFSVERPDGSNFTLKIRSTKLEDSAMYFCASSARAGFTDTQYFGPGTRLTVL.

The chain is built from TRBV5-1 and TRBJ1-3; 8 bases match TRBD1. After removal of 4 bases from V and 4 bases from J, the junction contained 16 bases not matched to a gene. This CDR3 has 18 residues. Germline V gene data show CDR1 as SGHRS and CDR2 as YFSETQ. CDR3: CASSEPGQVRIQGNTIYF. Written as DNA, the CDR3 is TGCGCCAGCAGCGAGCCGGGACAGGTGCGGATTCAGGGAAACACCATATATTTT.

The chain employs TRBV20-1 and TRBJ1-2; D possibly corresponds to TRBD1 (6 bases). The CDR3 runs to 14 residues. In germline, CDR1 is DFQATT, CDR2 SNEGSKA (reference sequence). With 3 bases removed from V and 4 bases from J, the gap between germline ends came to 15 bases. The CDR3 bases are TGCAGTGCTAGTTCTCGGACAGCCACCTATGGCTACACCTTC. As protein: CSASSRTATYGYTF.

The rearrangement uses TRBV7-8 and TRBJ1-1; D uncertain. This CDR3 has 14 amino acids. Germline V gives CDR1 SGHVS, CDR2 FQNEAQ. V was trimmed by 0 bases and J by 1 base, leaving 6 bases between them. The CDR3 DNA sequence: TGTGCCAGCAGCTTAGCGAGGGAGAACACTGAAGCTTTCTTT. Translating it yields CASSLARENTEAFF.

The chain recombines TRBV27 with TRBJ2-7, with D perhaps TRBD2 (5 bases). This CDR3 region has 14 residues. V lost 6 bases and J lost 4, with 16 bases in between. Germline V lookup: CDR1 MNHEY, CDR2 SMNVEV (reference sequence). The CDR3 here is CASSRTGSGYEQYF. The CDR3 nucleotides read TGTGCCAGCAGCCGGACGGGCTCGGGATACGAGCAGTACTTC.

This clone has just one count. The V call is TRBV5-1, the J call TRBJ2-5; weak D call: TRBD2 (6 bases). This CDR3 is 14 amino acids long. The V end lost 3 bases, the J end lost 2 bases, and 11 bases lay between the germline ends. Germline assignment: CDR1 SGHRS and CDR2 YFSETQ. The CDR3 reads CASSSGLAQETQYF. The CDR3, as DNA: TGCGCCAGCAGCTCGGGACTGGCACAAGAGACCCAGTACTTC.

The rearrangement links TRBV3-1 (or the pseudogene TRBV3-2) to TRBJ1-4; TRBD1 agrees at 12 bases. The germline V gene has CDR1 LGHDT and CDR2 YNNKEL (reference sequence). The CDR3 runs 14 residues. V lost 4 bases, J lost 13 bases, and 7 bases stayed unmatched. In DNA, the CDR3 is TGTGCCAGCAGCCCGGGGACAGGGGGCACTCGACTGTTTTTT. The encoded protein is CASSPGTGGTRLFF.

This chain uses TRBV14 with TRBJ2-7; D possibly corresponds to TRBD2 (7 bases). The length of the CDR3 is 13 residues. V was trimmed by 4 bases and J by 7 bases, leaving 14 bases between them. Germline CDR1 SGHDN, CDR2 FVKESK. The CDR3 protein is CASSRRGAYEQYF. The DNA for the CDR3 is TGTGCCAGCAGCCGTCGGGGGGCTTATGAGCAGTACTTC.

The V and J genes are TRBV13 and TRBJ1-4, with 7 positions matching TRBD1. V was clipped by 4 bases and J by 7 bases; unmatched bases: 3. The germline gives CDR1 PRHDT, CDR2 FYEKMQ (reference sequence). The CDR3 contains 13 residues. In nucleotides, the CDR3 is TGTGCCAGCAGCTACAGGGGATCTGAAAAACTGTTTTTT. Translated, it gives CASSYRGSEKLFF. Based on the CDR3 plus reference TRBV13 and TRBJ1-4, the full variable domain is AAGVIQSPRHLIKEKRETATLKCYPIPRHDTVYWYQQGPGQDPQFLISFYEKMQSDKGSIPDRFSAQQFSDYHSELNMSSLELGDSALYFCASSYRGSEKLFFGSGTQLSVL.

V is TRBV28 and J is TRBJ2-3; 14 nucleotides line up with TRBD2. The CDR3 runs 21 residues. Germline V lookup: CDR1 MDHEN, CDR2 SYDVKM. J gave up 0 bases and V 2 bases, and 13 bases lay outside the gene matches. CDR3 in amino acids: CASSLDRGTSGSTSSTDTQYF. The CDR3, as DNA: TGTGCCAGCAGTTTAGACCGGGGGACTAGCGGGAGTACCTCTAGCACAGATACGCAGTATTTT.

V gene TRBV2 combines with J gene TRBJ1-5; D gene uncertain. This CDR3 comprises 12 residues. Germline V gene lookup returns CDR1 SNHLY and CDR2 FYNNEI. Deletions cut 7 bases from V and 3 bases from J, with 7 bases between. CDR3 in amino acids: CASNSPNQPQHF. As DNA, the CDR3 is TGTGCCAGCAACAGTCCCAATCAGCCCCAGCATTTT. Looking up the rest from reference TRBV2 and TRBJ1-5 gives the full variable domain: EPEVTQTPSHQVTQMGQEVILRCVPISNHLYFYWYRQILGQKVEFLVSFYNNEISEKSEIFDDQFSVERPDGSNFTLKIRSTKLEDSAMYFCASNSPNQPQHFGDGTRLSIL.

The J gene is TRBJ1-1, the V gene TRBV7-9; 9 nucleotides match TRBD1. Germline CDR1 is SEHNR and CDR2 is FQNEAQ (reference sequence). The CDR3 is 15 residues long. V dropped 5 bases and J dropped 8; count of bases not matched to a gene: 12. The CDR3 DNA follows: TGTGCCAGCAGCCGTGGGGGACAGGGACGGGCAGAAGCTTTCTTT. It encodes CASSRGGQGRAEAFF.

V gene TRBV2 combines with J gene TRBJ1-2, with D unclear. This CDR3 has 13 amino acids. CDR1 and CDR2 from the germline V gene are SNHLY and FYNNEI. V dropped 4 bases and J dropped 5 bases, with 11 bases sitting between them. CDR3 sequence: CASSVMAPYGYTF. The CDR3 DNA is TGTGCCAGCAGTGTTATGGCTCCGTATGGCTACACCTTC. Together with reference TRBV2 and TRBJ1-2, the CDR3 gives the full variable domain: EPEVTQTPSHQVTQMGQEVILRCVPISNHLYFYWYRQILGQKVEFLVSFYNNEISEKSEIFDDQFSVERPDGSNFTLKIRSTKLEDSAMYFCASSVMAPYGYTFGSGTRLTVV.

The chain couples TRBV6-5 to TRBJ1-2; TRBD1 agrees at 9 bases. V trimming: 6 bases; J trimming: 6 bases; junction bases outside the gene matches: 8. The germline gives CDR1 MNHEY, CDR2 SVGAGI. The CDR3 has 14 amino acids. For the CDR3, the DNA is TGTGCCAGCAGCCCCGGGGACAGGGCGAATGGCTACACCTTC. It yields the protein CASSPGDRANGYTF.

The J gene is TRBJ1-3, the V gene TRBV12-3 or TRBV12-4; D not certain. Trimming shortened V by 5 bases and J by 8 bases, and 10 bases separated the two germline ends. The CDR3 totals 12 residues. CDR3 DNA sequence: TGTGCCAGCAGTCCCCGTTCGGACACCATATATTTT. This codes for CASSPRSDTIYF.

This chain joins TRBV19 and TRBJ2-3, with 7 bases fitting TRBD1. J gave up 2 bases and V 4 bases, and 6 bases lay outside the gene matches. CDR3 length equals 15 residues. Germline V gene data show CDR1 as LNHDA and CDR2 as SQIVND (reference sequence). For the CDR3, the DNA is TGTGCCAGTAGTACCTGGGACAGTTACACAGATACGCAGTATTTT. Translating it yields CASSTWDSYTDTQYF. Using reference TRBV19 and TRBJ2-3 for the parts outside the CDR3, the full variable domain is DGGITQSPKYLFRKEGQNVTLSCEQNLNHDAMYWYRQDPGQGLRLIYYSQIVNDFQKGDIAEGYSVSREKKESFPLTVTSAQKNPTAFYLCASSTWDSYTDTQYFGPGTRLTVL.

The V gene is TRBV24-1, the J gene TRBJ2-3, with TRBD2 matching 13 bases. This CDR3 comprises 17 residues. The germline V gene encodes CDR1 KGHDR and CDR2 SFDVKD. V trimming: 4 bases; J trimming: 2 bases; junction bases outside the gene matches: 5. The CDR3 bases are TGTGCCACCAGTGACTTGACTAGCGGGGGGAACACAGATACGCAGTATTTT. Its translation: CATSDLTSGGNTDTQYF.

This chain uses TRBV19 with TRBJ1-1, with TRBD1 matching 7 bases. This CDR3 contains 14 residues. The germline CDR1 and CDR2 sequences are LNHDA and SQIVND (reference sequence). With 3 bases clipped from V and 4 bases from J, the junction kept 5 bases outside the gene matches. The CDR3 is CASSIPGGITEAFF. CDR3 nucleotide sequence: TGTGCCAGTAGTATTCCAGGGGGAATCACTGAAGCTTTCTTT.